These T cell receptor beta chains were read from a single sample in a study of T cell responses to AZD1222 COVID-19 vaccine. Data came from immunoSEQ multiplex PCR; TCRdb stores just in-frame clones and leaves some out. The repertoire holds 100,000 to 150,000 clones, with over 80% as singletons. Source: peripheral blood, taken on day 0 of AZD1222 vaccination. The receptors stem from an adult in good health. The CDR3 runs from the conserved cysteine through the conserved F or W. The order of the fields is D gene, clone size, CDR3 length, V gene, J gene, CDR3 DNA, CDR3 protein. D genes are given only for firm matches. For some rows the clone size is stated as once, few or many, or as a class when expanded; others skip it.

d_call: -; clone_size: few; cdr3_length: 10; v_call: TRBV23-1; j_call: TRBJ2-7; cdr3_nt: TGCGCCAGCAGTCCCCTCGAGCAGTACTTC; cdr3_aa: CASSPLEQYF
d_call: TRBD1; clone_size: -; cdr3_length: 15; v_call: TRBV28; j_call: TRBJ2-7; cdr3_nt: TGTGCCAGCAGTGGGCGACGACAGGGGGCCTACGAGCAGTACTTC; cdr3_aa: CASSGRRQGAYEQYF
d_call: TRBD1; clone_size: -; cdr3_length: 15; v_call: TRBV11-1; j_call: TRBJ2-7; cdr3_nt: TGTGCCAGCAGCTTAGCTCCAGGGGGCGCGTACGAGCAGTACTTC; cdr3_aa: CASSLAPGGAYEQYF
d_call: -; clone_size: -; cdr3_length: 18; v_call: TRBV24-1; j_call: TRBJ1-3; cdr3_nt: TGTGCCACCAGTGATTTGCTTTACTCCTACTTGACCGGAAACACCATATATTTT; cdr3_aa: CATSDLLYSYLTGNTIYF
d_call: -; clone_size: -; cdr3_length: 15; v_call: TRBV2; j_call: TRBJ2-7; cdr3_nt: TGTGCCAGCAGTGGCGGACTATTTTCCTCCTACGAGCAGTACTTC; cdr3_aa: CASSGGLFSSYEQYF
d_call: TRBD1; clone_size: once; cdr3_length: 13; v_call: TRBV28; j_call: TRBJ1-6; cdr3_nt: TGTAGCGGGGACAGGGAAGGAGGCTCACCCCTCCACTTT; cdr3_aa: CSGDREGGSPLHF
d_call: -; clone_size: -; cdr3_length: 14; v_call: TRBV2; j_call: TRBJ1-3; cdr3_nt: TGTGCCAGCAAGACGGGGACCCCTGGAAACACCATATATTTT; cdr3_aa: CASKTGTPGNTIYF
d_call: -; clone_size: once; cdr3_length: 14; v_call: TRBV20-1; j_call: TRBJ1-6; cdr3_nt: TGCAGTGCTAGTGAGGGGGGCAGGAATTCACCCCTCCACTTT; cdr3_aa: CSASEGGRNSPLHF
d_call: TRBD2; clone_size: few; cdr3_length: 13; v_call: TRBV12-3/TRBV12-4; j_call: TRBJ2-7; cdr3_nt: TGTGCCAGCAGCAGACTAGCGGGCTACGAGCAGTACTTC; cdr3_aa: CASSRLAGYEQYF
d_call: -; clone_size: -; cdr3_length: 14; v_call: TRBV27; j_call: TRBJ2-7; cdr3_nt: TGTGCCAGCAGTTTCGGGGGAAGCTCCTACGAGCAGTACTTC; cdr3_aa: CASSFGGSSYEQYF
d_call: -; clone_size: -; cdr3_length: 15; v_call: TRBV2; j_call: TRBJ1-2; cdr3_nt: TGTGCCAGCAGTCTCCAGGGAATTGGAGACTATGGCTACACCTTC; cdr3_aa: CASSLQGIGDYGYTF
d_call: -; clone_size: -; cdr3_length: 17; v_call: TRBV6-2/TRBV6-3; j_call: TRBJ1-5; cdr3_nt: TGTGCCAGCAGTTACTTCGCGCCCGCCCGAATACTTCAGCCCCAGCATTTT; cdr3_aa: CASSYFAPARILQPQHF
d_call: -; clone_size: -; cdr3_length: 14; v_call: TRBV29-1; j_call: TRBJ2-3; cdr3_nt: TGCAGCGTTGAGGGGCCACTGAGCACAGATACGCAGTATTTT; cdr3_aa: CSVEGPLSTDTQYF
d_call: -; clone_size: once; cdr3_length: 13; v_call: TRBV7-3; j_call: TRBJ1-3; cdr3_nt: TGTGCCAGCAGCCAGGGGACCGAGGACACCATATATTTT; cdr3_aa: CASSQGTEDTIYF
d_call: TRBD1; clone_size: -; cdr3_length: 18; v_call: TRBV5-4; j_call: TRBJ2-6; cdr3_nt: TGTGCCAGCAGCTTTAAACGGCAGGGGGCCGGTGGGGCCAACGTCCTGACTTTC; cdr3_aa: CASSFKRQGAGGANVLTF
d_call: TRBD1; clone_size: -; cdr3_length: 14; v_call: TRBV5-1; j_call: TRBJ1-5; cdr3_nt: TGCGCCAGCAGCTTAGGGCAGGGGGGGCAGCCCCAGCATTTT; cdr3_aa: CASSLGQGGQPQHF
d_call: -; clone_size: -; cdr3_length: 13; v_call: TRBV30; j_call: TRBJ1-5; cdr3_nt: TGTGCCTGGAGTTCGGGAAACAATCAGCCCCAGCATTTT; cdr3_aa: CAWSSGNNQPQHF
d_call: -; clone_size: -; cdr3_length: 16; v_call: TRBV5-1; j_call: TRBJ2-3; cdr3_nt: TGCGCCAGCAGCTGGGCCCTAGCGACTAGCACAGATACGCAGTATTTT; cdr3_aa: CASSWALATSTDTQYF
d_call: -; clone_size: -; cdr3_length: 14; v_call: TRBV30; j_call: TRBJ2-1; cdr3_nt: TGTGCCTGGGAGGCCGGGCAACCCTACAATGAGCAGTTCTTC; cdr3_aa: CAWEAGQPYNEQFF
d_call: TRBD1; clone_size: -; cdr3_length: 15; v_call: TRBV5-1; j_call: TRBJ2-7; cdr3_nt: TGCGCCAGCAGCTCCTTGGGGACAGGGGGCGAGGAGCAGTACTTC; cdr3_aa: CASSSLGTGGEEQYF
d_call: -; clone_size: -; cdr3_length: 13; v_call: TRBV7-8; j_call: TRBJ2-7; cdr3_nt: TGTGCCAGCAGCTTTTGGGGGGCTGGCGAGCAGTACTTC; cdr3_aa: CASSFWGAGEQYF
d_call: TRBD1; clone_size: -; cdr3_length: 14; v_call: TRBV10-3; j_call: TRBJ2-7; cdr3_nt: TGTGCCATCAGCCCGGGACAGGGGACGTACGAGCAGTACTTC; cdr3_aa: CAISPGQGTYEQYF
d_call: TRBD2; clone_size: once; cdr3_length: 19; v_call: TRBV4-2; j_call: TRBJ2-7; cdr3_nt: TGTGCCAGCAGCCAAGATTTCGCCGGGACTAGCGGGTTGAGGAACGAGCAGTACTTC; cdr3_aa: CASSQDFAGTSGLRNEQYF
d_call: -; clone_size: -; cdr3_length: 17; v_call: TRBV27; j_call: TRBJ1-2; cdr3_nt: TGTGCCAGCAGTTTAATCGCTCGACAGTCTATGGGTTTCGGCTACACCTTC; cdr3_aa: CASSLIARQSMGFGYTF
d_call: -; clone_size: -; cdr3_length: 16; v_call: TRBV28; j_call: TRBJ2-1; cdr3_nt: TGTGCCAGCAGTTTATTTGGGGATGACTTAAATGAGCGGCAGTTCTTC; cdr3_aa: CASSLFGDDLNERQFF
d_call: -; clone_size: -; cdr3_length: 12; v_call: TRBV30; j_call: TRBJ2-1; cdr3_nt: TGTGCCTGGAGTCTCGGGACTAATGAGCAGTTCTTC; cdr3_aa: CAWSLGTNEQFF
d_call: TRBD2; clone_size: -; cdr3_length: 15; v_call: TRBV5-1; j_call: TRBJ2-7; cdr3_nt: TGCGCCAGCAGCCCGGCTGCGGGAGAAGTCTACGAGCAGTACTTC; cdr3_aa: CASSPAAGEVYEQYF
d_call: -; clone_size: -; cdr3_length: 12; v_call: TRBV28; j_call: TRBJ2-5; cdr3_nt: TGTGCCAGCAGTTTGTTTCGTGAGACCCAGTACTTC; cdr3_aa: CASSLFRETQYF
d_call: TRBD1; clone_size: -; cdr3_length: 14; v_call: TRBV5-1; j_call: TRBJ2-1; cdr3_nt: TGCGCCAGCAGCCAGGGACAGGGCTACAATGAGCAGTTCTTC; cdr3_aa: CASSQGQGYNEQFF
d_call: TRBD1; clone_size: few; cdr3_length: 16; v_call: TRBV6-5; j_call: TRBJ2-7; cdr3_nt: TGTGCCAGCAGTTACAACAGGGGGCGCGGTCTCGGCGAGCAGTACTTC; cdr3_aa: CASSYNRGRGLGEQYF
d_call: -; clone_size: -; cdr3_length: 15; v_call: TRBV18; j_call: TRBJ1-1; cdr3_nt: TGTGCCAGCTCACCATTAGGCAGGGAGAACACTGAAGCTTTCTTT; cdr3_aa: CASSPLGRENTEAFF
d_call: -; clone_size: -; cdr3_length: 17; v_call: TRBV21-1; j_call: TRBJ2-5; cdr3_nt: TGTGCCAGCAGCGACAGACTAGCGGGAGAGGTTGCGGAGACCCAGTACTTC; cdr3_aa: CASSDRLAGEVAETQYF
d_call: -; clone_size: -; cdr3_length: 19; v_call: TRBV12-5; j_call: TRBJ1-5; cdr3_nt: TGTGCTAGTGGTTTGGTAAAGACCCCTGATCGTAATAGCAATCAGCCCCAGCATTTT; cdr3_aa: CASGLVKTPDRNSNQPQHF
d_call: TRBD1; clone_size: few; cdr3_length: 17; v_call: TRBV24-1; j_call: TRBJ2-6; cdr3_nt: TGTGCCACCAGTGAAGGACAGGGTACCCCTGGGGCCAACGTCCTGACTTTC; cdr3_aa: CATSEGQGTPGANVLTF
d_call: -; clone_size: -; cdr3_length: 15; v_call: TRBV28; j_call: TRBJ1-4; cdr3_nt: TGTGCCAGCAGACCTTCAGGGTGGGCTGGTGAAAAACTGTTTTTT; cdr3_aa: CASRPSGWAGEKLFF
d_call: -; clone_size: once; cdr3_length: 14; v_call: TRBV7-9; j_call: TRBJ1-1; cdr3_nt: TGTGCCAGCAGCTTTCCCTTCAGGGGCACTGAAGCTTTCTTT; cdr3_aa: CASSFPFRGTEAFF
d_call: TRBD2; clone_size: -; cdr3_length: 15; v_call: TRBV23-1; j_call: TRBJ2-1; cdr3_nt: TGCGCCAGCAGTCAATCCGGGACTAGCTACAATGAGCAGTTCTTC; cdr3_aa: CASSQSGTSYNEQFF
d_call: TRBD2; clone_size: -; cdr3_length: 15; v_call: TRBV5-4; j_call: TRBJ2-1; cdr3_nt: TGTGCCAGCAGCTTTGGGCGGGAGGGTGACAATGAGCAGTTCTTC; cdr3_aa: CASSFGREGDNEQFF
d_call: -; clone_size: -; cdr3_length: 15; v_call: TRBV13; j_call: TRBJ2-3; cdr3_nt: TGTGCCAGCAGCTTAGTAGGGTCAGGGGAAGATACGCAGTATTTT; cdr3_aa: CASSLVGSGEDTQYF
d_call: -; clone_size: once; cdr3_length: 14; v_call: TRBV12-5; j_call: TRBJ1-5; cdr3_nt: TGTGCTAGTGCCCCCGGACAGAAGGGTCAGCCCCAGCATTTT; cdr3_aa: CASAPGQKGQPQHF
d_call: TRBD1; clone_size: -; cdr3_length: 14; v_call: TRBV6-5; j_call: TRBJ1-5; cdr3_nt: TGTGCCAGCAGCGCGACAGGGCGGGATCAGCCCCAGCATTTT; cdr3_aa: CASSATGRDQPQHF
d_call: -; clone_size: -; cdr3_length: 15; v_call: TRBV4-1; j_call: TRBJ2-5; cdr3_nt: TGCGCCAGCAGCCAAGTTTCCGGCTTCAAGGGGACCCAGTACTTC; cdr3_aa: CASSQVSGFKGTQYF
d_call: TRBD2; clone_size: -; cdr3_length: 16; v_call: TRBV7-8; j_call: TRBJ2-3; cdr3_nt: TGTGCCAGCAGCTTGGTAGCGGGTGCCCAGGTTGGTACGCAGTATTTT; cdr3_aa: CASSLVAGAQVGTQYF
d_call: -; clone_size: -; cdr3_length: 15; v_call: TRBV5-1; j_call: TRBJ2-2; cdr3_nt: TGCGCCAGCAGCTACGGGGGGCCGAACACCGGGGAGCTGTTTTTT; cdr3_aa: CASSYGGPNTGELFF
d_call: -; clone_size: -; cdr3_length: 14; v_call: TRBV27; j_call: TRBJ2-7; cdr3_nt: TGTGCCAGCAGAAAAGGGGGAGGACGATCGGCGCAGTACTTC; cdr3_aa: CASRKGGGRSAQYF
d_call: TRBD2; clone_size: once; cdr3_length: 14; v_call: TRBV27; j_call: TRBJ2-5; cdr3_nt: TGTGCCAGCAGTCTCACTAGCGGCCAAGAGACCCAGTACTTC; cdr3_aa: CASSLTSGQETQYF
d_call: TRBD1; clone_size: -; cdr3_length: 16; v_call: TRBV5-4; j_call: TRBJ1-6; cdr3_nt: TGTGCCAGCAGCCTACAGGGGGAACCCTATAATTCACCCCTCCACTTT; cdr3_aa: CASSLQGEPYNSPLHF
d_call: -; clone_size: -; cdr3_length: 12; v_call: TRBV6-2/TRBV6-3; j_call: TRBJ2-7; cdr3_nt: TGTGCCAGCAGTTACCCCGGGCCCGAGCAGTACTTC; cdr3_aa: CASSYPGPEQYF
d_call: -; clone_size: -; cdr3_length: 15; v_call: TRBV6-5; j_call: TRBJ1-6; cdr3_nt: TGTGCCAGCAGTTACTTTCCAGGGAGCAATTCACCCCTCCACTTT; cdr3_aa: CASSYFPGSNSPLHF
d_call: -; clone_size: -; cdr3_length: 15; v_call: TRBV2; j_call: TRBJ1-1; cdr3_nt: TGTGCCAGCAATGCCCTCGGAGGTCCGAGCGTTGAAGCTTTCTTT; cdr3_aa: CASNALGGPSVEAFF
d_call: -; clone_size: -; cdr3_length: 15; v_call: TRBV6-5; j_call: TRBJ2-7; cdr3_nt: TGTGCCAGCAGTTACTCGACAGGAGAGCCCTACGAGCAGTACTTC; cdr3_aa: CASSYSTGEPYEQYF
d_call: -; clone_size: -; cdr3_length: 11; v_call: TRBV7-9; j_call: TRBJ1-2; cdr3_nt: TGTGCCAGCAGCCCGTTGGATGGCTACACCTTC; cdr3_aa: CASSPLDGYTF